The T cell receptor beta chain under discussion was sequenced for a study of blood T cell repertoires in COVID-19. Per the original methods: Amplifying reference gene primers gave estimates of nucleated cell counts. The assay was immunoSEQ multiplex PCR, and TCRdb's table has in-frame clones only and misses some. V, J and clone size derive from that table, while D and trimming were established from the DNA sequence. The sample has fewer than 300,000 clones, 80% to 95% seen once; the top ten hold 2.2%. The CDR3 length is 11 residues. Per the germline V gene, CDR1 is SQVTM and CDR2 is ANQGSEA. Trimming took off 7 bases at V and 6 bases at J, with 11 bases between the two ends. Patients in Seattle were enrolled during active infection, then followed longitudinally.

The sequence came from a woman aged 25 to 39 with COVID-19, enrolled during active disease. Sequences were obtained from peripheral blood. The V gene is TRBV29-1, the J gene TRBJ2-3, with D perhaps matching TRBD2 (6 bases). This chain's CDR3 is CSALSGDTQYF. CDR3 coding DNA: TGCAGCGCTCTCAGCGGGGATACGCAGTATTTT.